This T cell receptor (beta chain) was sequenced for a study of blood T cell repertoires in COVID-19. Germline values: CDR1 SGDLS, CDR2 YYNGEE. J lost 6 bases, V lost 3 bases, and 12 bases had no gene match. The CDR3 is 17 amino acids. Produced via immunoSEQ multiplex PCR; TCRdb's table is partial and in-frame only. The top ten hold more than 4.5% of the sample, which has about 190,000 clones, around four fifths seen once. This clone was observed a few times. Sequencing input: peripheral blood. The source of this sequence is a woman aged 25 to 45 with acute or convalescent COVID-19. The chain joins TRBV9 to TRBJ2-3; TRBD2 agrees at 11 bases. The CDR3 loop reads CASSASRLAGFSDTQYF. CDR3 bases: TGTGCCAGCAGCGCATCGAGACTAGCGGGGTTTTCCGATACGCAGTATTTT.